This T cell receptor beta chain is from a study of post-analysis software for immune sequencing data. General study points: Multiple sclerosis patients had significantly lower normalized Chao1 diversity than controls. Strong co-clustering by F measure was seen for same-batch samples.

Every TCR beta cDNA library bore unique molecular identifiers. TCRdb reprocessed the PCR reads with MiXCR, giving one entry per CDR3 protein. This table holds hundreds of thousands of distinct CDR3 sequences, under 70% found once. Comments on this clonotype: Its target is unknown.

Sequencing was done on a sample of blood. The receptor's source is a girl between 10 and 17 years old with multiple sclerosis.

CDR3 DNA sequence: TGTGCCAGCAGTTTCAACCCCCCGGATGAGCAGTTCTTC. Residues: CASSFNPPDEQFF. The rearrangement joins TRBV27 to TRBJ2-1; no definite D call. The V end lost 3 bases, the J end lost 8 bases, and 11 bases lay between the germline ends. The V gene's germline CDR1 is MNHEY and CDR2 SMNVEV (reference sequence). The CDR3 totals 13 residues.